This T cell receptor (beta chain) was sequenced during a study of early T cells in non-severe SARS-CoV-2 infection. Findings of the study overall: The matching step, a VDJdb search, favored anti-spike CD8 responses and missed private and CD4 specificities.

Of note for this clonotype: Its specificity is unknown.

Germline V gene sequence: CDR1 SGHKS, CDR2 YYEKEE (reference sequence). Trimming at V came to 6 bases and at J to 7 bases, leaving 9 bases not matched to a gene. This CDR3 contains 14 residues. In TCRdb, the 5' RACE reads were re-called with MiXCR into one record per CDR3 protein. The table shows fewer than 130,000 distinct CDR3 sequences, with about 12% occurring only once. This clonotype originated in an adult who was a healthcare worker with PCR-confirmed SARS-CoV-2 infection or an uninfected control (not recorded which). This specimen consisted of whole blood, obtained at baseline. The J gene is TRBJ2-2, the V gene TRBV5-5; 7 nucleotides line up with TRBD1. The CDR3 DNA follows: TGTGCCAGCAAGCTTGGACAGGCGGTCGGGGAGCTGTTTTTT. It translates to CASKLGQAVGELFF.